This T cell receptor beta chain originates from a study of shared clonotypes between healthy human individuals. Whole-study results and caveats: As a rule, naive subsets had a larger estimated richness than memory subsets. Specimens sampled were limited to blood, with tissue repertoires likely differing.

On this clone: Its antigen remains unidentified.

Terminally differentiated effector memory CD45RA+ cells were excluded from the naive CD8 cells, which were CD45RO-negative and positively selected for CCR7. Libraries were prepared by immunoSEQ multiplex PCR; TCRdb keeps only in-frame clonotypes and omits some of them. Of around 2,000,000 clones listed, 93% were seen once; the top ten hold more than 1.5%. The V gene lost 5 bases and the J gene lost 5 bases, with 18 bases spanning the gap. Per germline, CDR1 MDHEN and CDR2 SYDVKM. CDR3 length equals 15 residues. The V gene is TRBV28, the J gene TRBJ2-5; D is perhaps TRBD1 or TRBD2 (5 bases each). The TCR was taken from a man aged 18 to 30 in good health. Some clones in this sample may be carry-over from other donors' samples. Sample: naive CD8+ T cells from PBMCs. The CDR3 protein is CASSPLGAGMETQYF. DNA of the CDR3: TGTGCCAGCAGTCCCCTCGGGGCAGGTATGGAGACCCAGTACTTC.